This TCR beta chain was recovered during a study of blood T cell repertoires in COVID-19. Across the study: Samples came from the United States, Italy and Spain, spanning acute and convalescent COVID-19. The cDNA or gDNA used as material had been derived from T cells, B-cell-depleted T cells, or PBMCs.

The CDR3 covers 12 residues. From germline, CDR1 is SQVTM and CDR2 ANQGSEA. After removal of 5 bases from V and 7 bases from J, the junction contained 6 bases not matched to a gene. As originally analysed: Reference gene primer amplification yielded estimated nucleated cell counts. Libraries were prepared by immunoSEQ multiplex PCR; TCRdb keeps only in-frame clonotypes and omits some of them. That table supplies the V and J calls and clone size; D and trimming were determined from the DNA. The sample has more than 85,000 clones, more than 85% seen once. The sequencing sample was made of peripheral blood. This receptor was identified in a man aged 55 to 70 with acute or convalescent COVID-19. This chain connects TRBV29-1 to TRBJ1-2, with TRBD1 identical over 8 bases. Written as DNA, the CDR3 is TGCAGCGTTAGGACAGGGCCACCTGGCTACACCTTC. Protein: CSVRTGPPGYTF.